This T cell receptor beta chain was observed in a study of T cell responses to AZD1222 COVID-19 vaccine. In germline, CDR1 is LNHDA, CDR2 SQIVND (reference sequence). The CDR3 length is 15 residues. The ends lost 6 bases at V and 3 bases at J; junction bases unmatched: 8. The sample holds a few counts of this clone. Sequencing was performed with immunoSEQ multiplex PCR; in TCRdb, only in-frame clones are kept and a portion is missing. The sample has more than 90,000 clones; roughly 84% are singletons. The sequences come from peripheral blood, collected 28 days after the second AZD1222 dose. The rearrangement links TRBV19 to TRBJ2-1, with TRBD2 identical over 7 bases. The sequence derives from an adult who received the AZD1222 COVID-19 vaccine. CDR3 bases: TGTGCCAGTAGCCCATGGGAGGGCCGCTACAATGAGCAGTTCTTC. Encoded protein: CASSPWEGRYNEQFF.